Below are 26 T cell receptor beta chains sequenced from a single sample in a study of a mutant IDH1 vaccine in newly diagnosed glioma. Time point here: week 11, during vaccination. The content of each vaccine dose was 300 ug of mutant IDH1 20-mer peptide, and topical imiquimod accompanied it. Clones were sequenced by immunoSEQ multiplex PCR, and TCRdb holds only the in-frame ones, with some missing. The sample shows about 120,000 clones, about nine tenths of them seen only once. Their cognate antigens are unknown. The sequences come from PBMCs, collected from a glioma patient whose treatment included an IDH1 peptide vaccine. All receptors come from a woman in her forties or fifties with glioma.

The V and J genes are TRBV28 and TRBJ2-7, with D maybe TRBD1 (6 bases). V was trimmed by 6 bases and J by 2 bases, leaving 14 bases between them. CDR3 length: 14 residues. In germline, CDR1 is MDHEN, CDR2 SYDVKM. DNA of the CDR3: TGTGCCAGCAGCCGGGCAGGGACAACCTACGAGCAGTACTTC. Translated, it gives CASSRAGTTYEQYF. The whole variable domain, remainder taken from reference TRBV28 and TRBJ2-7, is DVKVTQSSRYLVKRTGEKVFLECVQDMDHENMFWYRQDPGLGLRLIYFSYDVKMKEKGDIPEGYSVSREKKERFSLILESASTNQTSMYLCASSRAGTTYEQYFGPGTRLTVT.

The chain recombines TRBV19 with TRBJ2-3; 7 nucleotides align to TRBD2. Germline lookup yields CDR1 LNHDA and CDR2 SQIVND (reference sequence). With V trimmed by 5 bases and J by 8 bases, 16 bases remained unmatched. This CDR3 region has 16 residues. The CDR3 nucleotides are TGTGCCAGTAGTCTCCAGACTAGCTTGGTTATGGGTACGCAGTATTTT. Translation gives CASSLQTSLVMGTQYF.

The rearrangement joins TRBV5-5 to TRBJ2-2, with TRBD1 matching 7 bases. Germline V gene sequence: CDR1 SGHKS, CDR2 YYEKEE (reference sequence). CDR3 length: 14 residues. The trim removed 4 bases at V and 3 bases at J, leaving 3 bases unmatched. The DNA for the CDR3 is TGTGCCAGCAGCAGCGGACAGGACACCGGGGAGCTGTTTTTT. It codes for CASSSGQDTGELFF.

The V gene is TRBV5-6, the J gene TRBJ2-7; 11 nucleotides agree with TRBD1. V was clipped by 4 bases and J by 12 bases; unmatched bases: 6. The CDR3 has 12 residues. CDR1 is SGHDT, CDR2 YYEEEE, per germline. The CDR3 protein is CASSPGQGALYF. Written as DNA, the CDR3 is TGTGCCAGCAGCCCAGGACAGGGGGCCTTGTACTTC. Together with reference TRBV5-6 and TRBJ2-7, the CDR3 gives the full variable domain: DAGVTQSPTHLIKTRGQQVTLRCSPKSGHDTVSWYQQALGQGPQFIFQYYEEEERQRGNFPDRFSGHQFPNYSSELNVNALLLGDSALYLCASSPGQGALYFGPGTRLTVT.

The V call is TRBV5-4, the J call TRBJ2-2, with TRBD2 matching over 7 bases. Germline V lookup: CDR1 SGHNT, CDR2 YYREEE (reference sequence). Trimming cost V 4 bases and J 0 bases; bases outside gene matches: 3. The CDR3 has 15 amino acids. As DNA, the CDR3 is TGTGCCAGCAGCCGGGACTACCCGAACACCGGGGAGCTGTTTTTT. Protein sequence: CASSRDYPNTGELFF.

The chain recombines TRBV11-2 with TRBJ2-7; the match to TRBD1 covers 11 bases. The CDR3 has 16 amino acids. The ends lost 5 bases at V and 4 bases at J; junction bases unmatched: 10. The germline V gene encodes CDR1 SGHAT and CDR2 FQNNGV. The CDR3 DNA reads as TGTGCCAGCAGCCGGTTGAGGGACAGGGGGAAGTACGAGCAGTACTTC. It codes for CASSRLRDRGKYEQYF.

The chain is built from TRBV18 and TRBJ2-7; D remains ambiguous. V gave up 2 bases and J gave up 3 bases, with 11 bases separating them. CDR1 is KGHSH, CDR2 LQKENI, per germline. The CDR3 extends over 14 amino acids. The CDR3 loop is CASSPLDGNYEQYF. CDR3 in DNA: TGTGCCAGCTCACCATTAGACGGAAACTACGAGCAGTACTTC.

J is TRBJ2-3 and V is TRBV5-1, with D tentatively TRBD2 (5 bases). Germline loops: CDR1 SGHRS, CDR2 YFSETQ. Trimming removed 4 bases from V and 2 bases from J, with 11 bases in between. The length of the CDR3 is 14 residues. CDR3 nucleotide sequence: TGCGCCAGCAGCCCCGGGGTCCTCACAGATACGCAGTATTTT. Protein: CASSPGVLTDTQYF. The whole variable domain, remainder taken from reference TRBV5-1 and TRBJ2-3, is KAGVTQTPRYLIKTRGQQVTLSCSPISGHRSVSWYQQTPGQGLQFLFEYFSETQRNKGNFPGRFSGRQFSNSRSEMNVSTLELGDSALYLCASSPGVLTDTQYFGPGTRLTVL.

V usage is TRBV7-9 and J usage is TRBJ2-7, with TRBD1 identical over 8 bases. Losses at the gene ends were 3 bases for V and 3 bases for J; bases not matched to a gene: 4. The CDR3 sequence is 14 residues long. Germline-derived CDR1 and CDR2 are SEHNR and FQNEAQ (reference sequence). Here the CDR3 reads CASSFTGGGYEQYF. CDR3 DNA: TGTGCCAGCAGCTTCACAGGGGGAGGCTACGAGCAGTACTTC.

The V call is TRBV7-9, the J call TRBJ2-1, with D perhaps matching TRBD2 (6 bases). Germline assignment: CDR1 SEHNR and CDR2 FQNEAQ (reference sequence). V was pared by 4 bases and J by 3 bases, with 13 bases between. The CDR3 spans 15 residues. The CDR3 coding sequence is TGTGCCAGCAGCTCCCCGGGGAGGCTCTACAATGAGCAGTTCTTC. Translating it yields CASSSPGRLYNEQFF.

The chain employs TRBV2 and TRBJ2-5; TRBD1 might be the D (5 bases). The CDR3 length is 15 residues. CDR1 and CDR2 (germline): SNHLY, FYNNEI. V lost 2 bases and J lost 4, with 14 bases in between. The CDR3 spells CASSERGRGSETQYF. The CDR3 region has the DNA TGTGCCAGCAGTGAAAGGGGAAGGGGATCAGAGACCCAGTACTTC.

This chain uses TRBV6-1 with TRBJ2-1; D remains unclear. The CDR3 contains 13 residues. Looked up from germline, CDR1 is MNHNS and CDR2 is SASEGT. Trimming stripped 1 base from V and 8 bases from J, with 9 bases between. CDR3 protein: CASSEGTTDEQFF. The DNA for the CDR3 is TGTGCCAGCAGTGAAGGGACCACCGATGAGCAGTTCTTC.

The CDR3, as DNA: TGTGCCAGCAGCTTAGATCCGCTGGGGGACTACGAGCAGTACTTC. It is translated as CASSLDPLGDYEQYF. This sequence joins TRBV11-2 and TRBJ2-7, with D tentatively TRBD1 or TRBD2 (5 bases each). The V end was cut by 0 bases, the J end by 3 bases, with 12 bases between. The CDR3 sequence is 15 residues long. Germline V gene data show CDR1 as SGHAT and CDR2 as FQNNGV. Using reference TRBV11-2 and TRBJ2-7 for the parts outside the CDR3, the full variable domain is EAGVAQSPRYKIIEKRQSVAFWCNPISGHATLYWYQQILGQGPKLLIQFQNNGVVDDSQLPKDRFSAERLKGVDSTLKIQPAKLEDSAVYLCASSLDPLGDYEQYFGPGTRLTVT.

The J gene is TRBJ2-1, the V gene TRBV6-5; tentatively, D is TRBD1 (6 bases). Trimming took 5 bases from V and 3 from J, leaving 11 bases between them. CDR1 MNHEY and CDR2 SVGAGI come from the germline V gene. The CDR3 spans 14 residues. The CDR3 loop is CASSPGTFYNEQFF. CDR3 nucleotide sequence: TGTGCCAGCAGTCCAGGGACATTCTACAATGAGCAGTTCTTC.

The V call is TRBV27, the J call TRBJ2-7; no definite D call. V was shortened by 4 bases and J by 2 bases, with 12 bases between the two germline ends. The V gene's germline CDR1 is MNHEY and CDR2 SMNVEV (reference sequence). The CDR3 has 14 amino acids. CDR3 nucleotide sequence: TGTGCCAGCAGTTCAGGTCACTCGGCCTACGAGCAGTACTTC. It encodes CASSSGHSAYEQYF.

The chain joins TRBV5-1 to TRBJ1-4, with unresolved D. Germline V gene data show CDR1 as SGHRS and CDR2 as YFSETQ. The V gene lost 3 bases and the J gene lost 0 bases, with 6 bases spanning the gap. This CDR3 is 14 amino acids long. CDR3 nucleotides: TGCGCCAGCAGCTACACGGCAACTAATGAAAAACTGTTTTTT. It translates to CASSYTATNEKLFF.

This sequence joins TRBV27 and TRBJ2-6; 7 nucleotides align to TRBD1. The junction had 1 base not matched to a gene; V was cut back by 5 bases and J by 0 bases. Germline V gene data show CDR1 as MNHEY and CDR2 as SMNVEV (reference sequence). CDR3 length: 15 residues. The CDR3 DNA reads as TGTGCCAGCAGTCGACAGGGCTCTGGGGCCAACGTCCTGACTTTC. Translation: CASSRQGSGANVLTF.

This sequence joins TRBV7-9 and TRBJ1-4, with 9 bases lining up with TRBD1. The CDR3 is 17 amino acids. Germline CDR1 and CDR2: SEHNR and FQNEAQ (reference sequence). V lost 4 bases, J lost 7 bases, and 13 bases stayed unmatched. CDR3 protein: CASSSGQGPIPSEKLFF. The CDR3, as DNA: TGTGCCAGCAGCTCCGGACAGGGGCCAATCCCTAGTGAAAAACTGTTTTTT.

The V gene is TRBV28, the J gene TRBJ2-3; D may be TRBD2 (5 bases). CDR1 MDHEN and CDR2 SYDVKM come from the germline V gene. This CDR3 contains 19 residues. V was pared by 5 bases and J by 1 base, with 25 bases between. CDR3 DNA sequence: TGTGCCAGCAGTGGACCCGGACGAATTATAGCGTTGGGCACAGATACGCAGTATTTT. Protein: CASSGPGRIIALGTDTQYF.

The chain joins TRBV5-6 to TRBJ1-1; D uncertain. The CDR3 is 11 residues long. V was trimmed by 2 bases and J by 6 bases, leaving 5 bases between them. Germline CDR1 reads SGHDT; CDR2 reads YYEEEE. As DNA, the CDR3 is TGTGCCAGCAGCTTAGGCGCTGAAGCTTTCTTT. As protein: CASSLGAEAFF.

In this sample, this clone turned up once. V gene TRBV6-4 combines with J gene TRBJ2-7; D may be TRBD1 or TRBD2 (5 bases each). Germline-derived CDR1 and CDR2 are MRHNA and SNTAGT. The CDR3 is 15 amino acids. V gave up 10 bases and J gave up 3 bases, with 22 bases separating them. The CDR3 DNA reads as TGTGCCACCGAGACGAACCGGGACGACAACTACGAGCAGTACTTC. It specifies CATETNRDDNYEQYF.

The V call is TRBV5-1, the J call TRBJ1-1, with TRBD1 matching 8 bases. V gave up 6 bases and J gave up 1 base; unmatched junction bases: 8. The CDR3 covers 15 residues. Germline values: CDR1 SGHRS, CDR2 YFSETQ. In DNA form, the CDR3 reads TGCGCCAGCACCGAACAGGGGGTCGGGAACACTGAAGCTTTCTTT. Translation gives CASTEQGVGNTEAFF.

DNA for the CDR3: TGCGCCAGCAGCCAAGAGGGAATAGAGAATGAGCAGTTCTTC. It codes for CASSQEGIENEQFF. The genes are TRBV4-1 and TRBJ2-1; no reliable D call. The V and J ends lost 0 bases and 7 bases respectively, with 10 bases between them. Germline CDR1 is MGHRA and CDR2 is YSYEKL. CDR3 length: 14 residues.

The genes are TRBV11-1 and TRBJ1-1; 10 positions agree with TRBD1. Germline lookup yields CDR1 SGHAT and CDR2 FQDESV (reference sequence). This CDR3 is 17 amino acids long. V was clipped by 5 bases and J by 5 bases; unmatched bases: 14. Here the CDR3 DNA reads TGTGCCAGCAGCACGTGGACAGGGGGTGTTTGGGGTACTGAAGCTTTCTTT. Its protein product is CASSTWTGGVWGTEAFF.

J is TRBJ2-6 and V is TRBV11-2; D tentatively fits TRBD1 or TRBD2 (5 bases each). CDR1 and CDR2 from the germline V gene are SGHAT and FQNNGV. The CDR3 extends over 15 amino acids. Trimming cost V 5 bases and J 2 bases, with 10 bases left between them. CDR3 region: CASSGGGTGANVLTF. CDR3 nucleotide sequence: TGTGCCAGCAGCGGTGGGGGTACTGGGGCCAACGTCCTGACTTTC. The entire variable domain, with the rest obtained from reference TRBV11-2 and TRBJ2-6, is as follows: EAGVAQSPRYKIIEKRQSVAFWCNPISGHATLYWYQQILGQGPKLLIQFQNNGVVDDSQLPKDRFSAERLKGVDSTLKIQPAKLEDSAVYLCASSGGGTGANVLTFGAGSRLTVL.

This clone was recorded only once. This sequence joins TRBV6-5 and TRBJ2-2; no clear D. Germline V CDR1 and CDR2: MNHEY, SVGAGI. The V end lost 6 bases, the J end lost 7 bases, and 18 bases lay between the germline ends. The CDR3 covers 15 residues. The CDR3 region has the DNA TGTGCCAGCAGCCACCGGACCATGGGGTTCGGGGAGCTGTTTTTT. This sequence encodes CASSHRTMGFGELFF.